The T cell receptor beta chain under discussion was sequenced for a study of CD8 T cells in Susac syndrome. Random hexamers served to reverse transcribe roughly 0.45 to 1 ug RNA. TCRdb analysed the immunoSEQ multiplex PCR reads with MiXCR anew, one entry per CDR3 protein. The sample gives approximately 150,000 distinct CDR3 sequences, roughly 94% of which show up once; nearly 0.085% is in the top ten. The J segment lost 7 bases and the V segment lost 2 bases, leaving 6 bases of the junction unmatched. The CDR3 runs to 15 residues. The germline V gene has CDR1 SGHRS and CDR2 YFSETQ. The sample comprised CD4+ T cells from PBMCs. The source of this sequence is a human donor in good health. This sequence joins TRBV5-1 and TRBJ2-2, with 9 bases fitting TRBD1. The CDR3 DNA sequence: TGCGCCAGCAGCTTCTCGGGACAGGGCAGCGGGGAGCTGTTTTTT. This translates into CASSFSGQGSGELFF.